The subject of this entry is one T cell receptor beta chain. Its target is not known. This sample was included in a study of vaccination effects on CD4 cells after COVID-19. The authors isolated CD4+ T cells after less than eleven days of culture. From germline, CDR1 is MNHEY and CDR2 SMNVEV (reference sequence). The CDR3 spans 13 residues. The ends were cut back, 8 bases at V and 2 bases at J, with 9 bases in the middle. Profiled with immunoSEQ multiplex PCR; TCRdb holds only in-frame clones, not every one. The data show some 40,000 clones, roughly 82% seen once. The receptor comes from a human donor who received a COVID-19 vaccine. J is TRBJ1-4 and V is TRBV27, with D uncertain. The sample in question was CD4+ T cells from PBMCs cultured without peptide, obtained before COVID-19 vaccination. The CDR3 bases are TGTGCCAGCTCCTTTGGGACTAATGAAAAACTGTTTTTT. This gives the protein CASSFGTNEKLFF.